One TCR beta chain is described in this entry. The antigen is unknown. Each of the patients experienced relapse following autologous stem cell transplantation, and their brentuximab vedotin exposure differed. This sample was taken from a study of PD-1 blockade in classical Hodgkin lymphoma. Clones were sequenced by immunoSEQ multiplex PCR, and TCRdb holds only the in-frame ones, with some missing. The sample lists 15,000 to 20,000 clones; 82% were seen once. The CDR3 extends over 14 amino acids. Germline V gene data show CDR1 as MNHEY and CDR2 as SMNVEV (reference sequence). The V end was cut by 3 bases, the J end by 4 bases, with 9 bases between. Whole-study findings and limits: Baseline TCR diversity was reportedly lower in newly diagnosed patients than healthy donors. Complete responders entered with baseline diversity on par with newly diagnosed patients, the results showed.

The chain couples TRBV27 to TRBJ1-4; perhaps TRBD1 as D (5 bases). This TCR came from a human donor with classical Hodgkin lymphoma. The sequencing used peripheral blood mononuclear cells (PBMCs), collected before the second cycle of nivolumab. CDR3 in amino acids: CASSFGGDNEKLFF. The CDR3, as DNA: TGTGCCAGCAGTTTCGGAGGGGATAATGAAAAACTGTTTTTT. Filled out from reference TRBV27 and TRBJ1-4, the complete variable domain reads EAQVTQNPRYLITVTGKKLTVTCSQNMNHEYMSWYRQDPGLGLRQIYYSMNVEVTDKGDVPEGYKVSRKEKRNFPLILESPSPNQTSLYFCASSFGGDNEKLFFGSGTQLSVL.